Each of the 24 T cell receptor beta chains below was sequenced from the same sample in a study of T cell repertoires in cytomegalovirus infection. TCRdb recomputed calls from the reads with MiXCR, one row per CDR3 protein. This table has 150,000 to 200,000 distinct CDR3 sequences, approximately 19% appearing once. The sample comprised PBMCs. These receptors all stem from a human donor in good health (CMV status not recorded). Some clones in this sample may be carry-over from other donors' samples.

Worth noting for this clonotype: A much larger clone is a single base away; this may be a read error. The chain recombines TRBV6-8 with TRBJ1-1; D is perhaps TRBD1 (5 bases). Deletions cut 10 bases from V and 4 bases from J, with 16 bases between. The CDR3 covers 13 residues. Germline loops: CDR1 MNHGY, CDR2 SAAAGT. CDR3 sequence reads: CANRRTGLTEAFF. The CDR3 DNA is TGTGCCAACAGAAGGACGGGACTCACTGAAGCTTTCTTT.

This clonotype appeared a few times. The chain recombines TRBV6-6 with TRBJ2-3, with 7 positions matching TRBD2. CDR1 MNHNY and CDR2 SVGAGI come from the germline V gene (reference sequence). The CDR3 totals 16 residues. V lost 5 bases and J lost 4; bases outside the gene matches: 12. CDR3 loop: CASSGRTSVIADTQYF. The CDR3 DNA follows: TGTGCCAGCAGTGGTCGGACTAGTGTTATCGCAGATACGCAGTATTTT.

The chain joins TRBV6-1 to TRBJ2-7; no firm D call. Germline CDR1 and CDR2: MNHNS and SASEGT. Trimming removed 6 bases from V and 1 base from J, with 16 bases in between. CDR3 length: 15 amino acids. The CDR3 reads CASSPAGSSSYEQYF. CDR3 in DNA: TGTGCCAGCAGCCCCGCCGGGTCGTCGTCCTACGAGCAGTACTTC.

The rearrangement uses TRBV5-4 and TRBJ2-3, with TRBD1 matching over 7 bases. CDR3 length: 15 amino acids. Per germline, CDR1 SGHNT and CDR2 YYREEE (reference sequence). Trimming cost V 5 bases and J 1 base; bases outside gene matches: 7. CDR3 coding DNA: TGTGCCAGCAGGTTTAAAGGACAGGGCACAGATACGCAGTATTTT. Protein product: CASRFKGQGTDTQYF.

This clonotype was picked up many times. For the CDR3, the DNA is TGTGCCAGCAGCTTAGTTGGAATGCGGGGGAACACTGAAGCTTTCTTT. This encodes CASSLVGMRGNTEAFF. This rearrangement joins TRBV11-3 to TRBJ1-1; D is ambiguous. The CDR3 length is 16 residues. Germline CDR1 SGHNT, CDR2 YENEEA. Trimming pared 1 base from V and 1 base from J, leaving 13 bases between.

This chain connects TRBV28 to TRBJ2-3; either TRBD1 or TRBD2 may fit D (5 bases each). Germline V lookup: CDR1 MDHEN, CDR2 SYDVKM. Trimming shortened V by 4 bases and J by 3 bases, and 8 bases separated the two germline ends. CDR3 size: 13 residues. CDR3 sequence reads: CASSSGQTDTQYF. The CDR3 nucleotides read TGTGCCAGCAGTTCGGGGCAAACAGATACGCAGTATTTT.

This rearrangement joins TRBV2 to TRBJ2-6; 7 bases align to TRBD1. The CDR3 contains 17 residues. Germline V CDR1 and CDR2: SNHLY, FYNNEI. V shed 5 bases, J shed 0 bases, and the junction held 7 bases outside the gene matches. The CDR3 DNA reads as TGTGCCAGCAGTTCCGGGACAGTGAACTCTGGGGCCAACGTCCTGACTTTC. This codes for CASSSGTVNSGANVLTF.

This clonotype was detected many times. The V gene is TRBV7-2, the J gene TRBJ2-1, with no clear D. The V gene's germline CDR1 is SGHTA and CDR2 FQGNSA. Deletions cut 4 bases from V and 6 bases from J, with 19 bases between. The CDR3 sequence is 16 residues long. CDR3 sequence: CASSSYTLGMGNEQFF. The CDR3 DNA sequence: TGTGCCAGCAGCTCCTACACCCTCGGCATGGGCAATGAGCAGTTCTTC. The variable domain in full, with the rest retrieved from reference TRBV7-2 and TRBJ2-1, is GAGVSQSPSNKVTEKGKDVELRCDPISGHTALYWYRQSLGQGLEFLIYFQGNSAPDKSGLPSDRFSAERTGGSVSTLTIQRTQQEDSAVYLCASSSYTLGMGNEQFFGPGTRLTVL.

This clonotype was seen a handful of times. The CDR3, as DNA: TGTGCCAGCAGTCAGACAGGGGTTGAGCAGTTCTTC. Protein product: CASSQTGVEQFF. The chain combines TRBV7-6 with TRBJ2-1; 8 bases align to TRBD1. The CDR3 sequence is 12 residues long. Germline assignment: CDR1 SGHVS and CDR2 FNYEAQ. The V segment lost 6 bases and the J segment 9 bases; nucleotides outside the gene matches: 4.

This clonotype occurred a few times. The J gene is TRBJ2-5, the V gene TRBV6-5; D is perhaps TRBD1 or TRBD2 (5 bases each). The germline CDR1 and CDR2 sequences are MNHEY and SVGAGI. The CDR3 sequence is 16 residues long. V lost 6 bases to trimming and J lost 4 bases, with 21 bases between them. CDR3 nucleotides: TGTGCCAGCAGCCAAGGGGCAGGTACTGAGGGAGAGACCCAGTACTTC. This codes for CASSQGAGTEGETQYF.

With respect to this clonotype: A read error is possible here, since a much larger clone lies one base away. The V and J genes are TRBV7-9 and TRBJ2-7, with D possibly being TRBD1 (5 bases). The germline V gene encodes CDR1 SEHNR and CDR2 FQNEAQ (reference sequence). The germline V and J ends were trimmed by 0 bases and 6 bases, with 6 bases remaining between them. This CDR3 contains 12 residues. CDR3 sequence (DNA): TGTGCCAGCAGCTTAGCGGGGCCCGAGCAGTACTTC. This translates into CASSLAGPEQYF.

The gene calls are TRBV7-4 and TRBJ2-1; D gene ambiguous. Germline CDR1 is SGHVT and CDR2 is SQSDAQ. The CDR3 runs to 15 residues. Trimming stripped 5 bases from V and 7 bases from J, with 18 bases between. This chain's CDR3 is CASSPQGNSRNEQFF. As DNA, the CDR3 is TGTGCCAGCAGCCCCCAAGGTAACAGCCGTAATGAGCAGTTCTTC.

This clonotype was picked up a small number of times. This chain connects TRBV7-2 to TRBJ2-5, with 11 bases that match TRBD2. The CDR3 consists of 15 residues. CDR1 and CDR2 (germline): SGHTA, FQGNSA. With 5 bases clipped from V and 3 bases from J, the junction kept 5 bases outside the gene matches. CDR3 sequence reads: CASSLSGGAEETQYF. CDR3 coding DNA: TGTGCCAGCAGCCTTAGCGGGGGGGCAGAAGAGACCCAGTACTTC.

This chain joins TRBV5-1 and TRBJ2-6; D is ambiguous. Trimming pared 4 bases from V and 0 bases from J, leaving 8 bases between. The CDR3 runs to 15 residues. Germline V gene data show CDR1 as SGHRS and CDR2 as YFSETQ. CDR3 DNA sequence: TGCGCCAGCAGCACCGTACCCTCTGGGGCCAACGTCCTGACTTTC. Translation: CASSTVPSGANVLTF.

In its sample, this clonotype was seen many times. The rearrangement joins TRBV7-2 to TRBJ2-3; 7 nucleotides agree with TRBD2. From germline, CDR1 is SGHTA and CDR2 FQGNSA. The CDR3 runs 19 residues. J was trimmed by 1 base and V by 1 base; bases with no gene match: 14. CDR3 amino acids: CASSLGFWGGRWGTDTQYF. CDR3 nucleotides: TGTGCCAGCAGCTTAGGGTTTTGGGGAGGGAGATGGGGCACAGATACGCAGTATTTT.

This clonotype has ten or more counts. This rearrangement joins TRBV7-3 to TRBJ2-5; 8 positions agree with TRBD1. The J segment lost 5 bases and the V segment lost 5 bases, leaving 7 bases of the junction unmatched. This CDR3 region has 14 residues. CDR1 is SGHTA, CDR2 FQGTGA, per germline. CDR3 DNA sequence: TGTGCCAGCAGCCCCGACAGGGGAGCGGAGACCCAGTACTTC. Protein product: CASSPDRGAETQYF.

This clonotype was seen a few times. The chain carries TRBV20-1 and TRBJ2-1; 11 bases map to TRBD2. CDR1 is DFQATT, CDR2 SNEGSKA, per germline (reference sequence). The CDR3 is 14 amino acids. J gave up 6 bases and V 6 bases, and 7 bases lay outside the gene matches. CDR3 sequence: CSANLAGGRNEQFF. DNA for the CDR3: TGCAGTGCCAACCTAGCGGGAGGCCGCAATGAGCAGTTCTTC.

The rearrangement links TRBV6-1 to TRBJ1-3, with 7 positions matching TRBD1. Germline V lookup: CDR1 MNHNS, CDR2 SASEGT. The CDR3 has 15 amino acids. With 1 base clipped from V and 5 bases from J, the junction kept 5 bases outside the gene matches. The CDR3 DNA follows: TGTGCCAGCAGTGAAGAGGCAGGGGGTAGAAACACCATATATTTT. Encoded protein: CASSEEAGGRNTIYF.

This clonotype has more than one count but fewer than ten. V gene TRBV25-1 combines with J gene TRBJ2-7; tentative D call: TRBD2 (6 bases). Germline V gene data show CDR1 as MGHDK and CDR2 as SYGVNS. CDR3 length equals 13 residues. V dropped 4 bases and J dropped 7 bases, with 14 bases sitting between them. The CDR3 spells CASSVGGSGEQYF. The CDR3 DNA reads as TGTGCCAGCAGTGTTGGGGGGTCGGGTGAGCAGTACTTC.

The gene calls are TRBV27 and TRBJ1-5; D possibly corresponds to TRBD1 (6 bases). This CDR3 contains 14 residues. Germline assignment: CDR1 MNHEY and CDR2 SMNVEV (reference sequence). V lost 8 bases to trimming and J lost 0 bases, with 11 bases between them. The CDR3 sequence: CASGTGHSNQPQHF. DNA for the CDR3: TGTGCCAGCGGTACAGGGCATAGCAATCAGCCCCAGCATTTT.

CDR3 residues: CASSLAVAGRLEQYF. DNA for the CDR3: TGTGCCAGCAGCTTAGCCGTGGCGGGACGTCTGGAGCAGTACTTC. The chain uses TRBV7-9 and TRBJ2-7; possible D gene TRBD2, 6 bases. The CDR3 runs 15 residues. Germline CDR1 SEHNR, CDR2 FQNEAQ (reference sequence). Trimming removed 0 bases from V and 7 bases from J, with 16 bases in between.

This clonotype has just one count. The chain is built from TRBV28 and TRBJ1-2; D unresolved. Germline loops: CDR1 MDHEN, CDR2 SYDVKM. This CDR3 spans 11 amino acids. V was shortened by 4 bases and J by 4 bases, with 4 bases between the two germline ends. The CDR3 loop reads CASSYLYGYTF. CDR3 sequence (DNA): TGTGCCAGCAGTTACCTCTATGGCTACACCTTC.

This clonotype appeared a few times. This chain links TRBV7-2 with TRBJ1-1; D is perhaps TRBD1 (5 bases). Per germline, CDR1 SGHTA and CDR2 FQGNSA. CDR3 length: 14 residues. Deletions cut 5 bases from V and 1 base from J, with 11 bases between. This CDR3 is CASSAQGRNTEAFF. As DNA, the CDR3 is TGTGCCAGCAGCGCCCAGGGACGGAACACTGAAGCTTTCTTT.

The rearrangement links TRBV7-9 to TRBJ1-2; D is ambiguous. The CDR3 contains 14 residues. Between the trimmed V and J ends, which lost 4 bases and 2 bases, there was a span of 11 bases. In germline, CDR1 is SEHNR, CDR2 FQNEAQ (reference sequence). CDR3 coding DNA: TGTGCCAGCAGCTCTTTTAGCGGCAACTATGGCTACACCTTC. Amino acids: CASSSFSGNYGYTF.